This entry lists 28 T cell receptor beta chains sequenced from one sample in a study of vaccination effects on CD4 cells after COVID-19. Sequencing used immunoSEQ multiplex PCR; TCRdb keeps in-frame clones, though not all of them. Of 37,000 or so clones detected, approximately 72% appear once; the ten largest clones hold around 2.9%. Following 10 days of culture, CD4+ T cells were isolated. These receptors have no identified antigens. The source material was CD4+ T cells from PBMCs cultured without peptide, sampled before COVID-19 vaccination. All receptors come from a human donor who received a COVID-19 vaccine.

Only a few counts were recorded for this clone. The V and J genes are TRBV4-1 and TRBJ1-2, with no clear D. The CDR3 runs 14 residues. CDR1 MGHRA and CDR2 YSYEKL come from the germline V gene. V was cut by 2 bases and J by 4 bases, with 11 bases left in between. The CDR3 bases are TGCGCCAGCAGCCAAATTGAGGGAAGCTATGGCTACACCTTC. It codes for CASSQIEGSYGYTF.

This clone was counted between two and nine times. J is TRBJ2-2 and V is TRBV5-1; 7 bases are shared with TRBD2. V lost 1 base, J lost 1 base, and 4 bases stayed unmatched. Per the germline V gene, CDR1 is SGHRS and CDR2 is YFSETQ. The CDR3 contains 16 residues. CDR3: CASSLRTSRNTGELFF. CDR3 sequence (DNA): TGCGCCAGCAGCTTGCGGACTAGTCGGAACACCGGGGAGCTGTTTTTT.

V usage is TRBV7-2 and J usage is TRBJ2-1; TRBD1 agrees at 11 bases. The CDR3 sequence is 16 residues long. V lost 5 bases to trimming and J lost 7 bases; unmatched junction nucleotides: 10. Germline CDR1 SGHTA, CDR2 FQGNSA. CDR3 bases: TGTGCCAGCAGCCCATCGGGACAGGGGGGGTATAATGAGCAGTTCTTC. Its translation is CASSPSGQGGYNEQFF.

The chain is built from TRBV6-5 and TRBJ1-1, with TRBD1 matching over 8 bases. CDR1 and CDR2 from the germline V gene are MNHEY and SVGAGI. The CDR3 has 15 amino acids. V gave up 5 bases and J gave up 4 bases; unmatched junction bases: 9. The CDR3, as DNA: TGTGCCAGCAGTCAATTTGACAGGGGAGGCACTGAAGCTTTCTTT. Protein sequence: CASSQFDRGGTEAFF.

This chain joins TRBV6-5 and TRBJ1-2; possible D gene TRBD1, 5 bases. Germline V gives CDR1 MNHEY, CDR2 SVGAGI. The V end lost 7 bases, the J end lost 8 bases, and 17 bases lay between the germline ends. The CDR3 is made up of 13 amino acids. Written as DNA, the CDR3 is TGTGCCAGCAACCTCAGGGTTGATGGCGGCTACACCTTC. Amino acids: CASNLRVDGGYTF.

This sequence joins TRBV7-9 and TRBJ2-3, with D perhaps given as TRBD1 or TRBD2 (5 bases each). This CDR3 comprises 15 residues. V was clipped by 3 bases and J by 2 bases, with 12 bases between them. Germline V gives CDR1 SEHNR, CDR2 FQNEAQ (reference sequence). Here the CDR3 reads CASSFRDPFTDTQYF. As DNA, the CDR3 is TGTGCCAGCAGCTTTCGGGACCCTTTCACAGATACGCAGTATTTT.

This chain uses TRBV7-6 with TRBJ1-6; no reliable D call. The CDR3 loop spans 14 amino acids. Trimming pared 1 base from V and 10 bases from J, leaving 11 bases between. Germline lookup yields CDR1 SGHVS and CDR2 FNYEAQ. The CDR3 loop reads CASSLGQDRSPLHF. The CDR3 DNA follows: TGTGCCAGCAGCTTAGGGCAGGATAGATCACCCCTCCACTTT.

The CDR3 sequence: CASSPRGVTITDTQYF. The CDR3 DNA sequence: TGTGCCAGCAGCCCTAGGGGAGTTACGATCACAGATACGCAGTATTTT. The chain has TRBV7-6 and TRBJ2-3; possibly TRBD1 or TRBD2 for D (5 bases each). V was shortened by 5 bases and J by 2 bases, with 17 bases between the two germline ends. CDR3 size: 16 residues. Looked up from germline, CDR1 is SGHVS and CDR2 is FNYEAQ.

The CDR3 DNA sequence: TGTGCCAGCAGGGATAGACTAGCGGGGCGTCACGAGCAGTACTTC. Translation: CASRDRLAGRHEQYF. V and J are TRBV2 and TRBJ2-7; TRBD2 matches 11 bases. With 6 bases clipped from V and 5 bases from J, the junction kept 9 bases outside the gene matches. The CDR3 runs 15 residues. Germline CDR1 SNHLY, CDR2 FYNNEI.

The chain is built from TRBV20-1 and TRBJ2-1; TRBD1 or TRBD2 may be the D gene (5 bases each). Trimming removed 3 bases at V and 9 bases at J, with 6 bases between. The V gene's germline CDR1 is DFQATT and CDR2 SNEGSKA (reference sequence). This CDR3 contains 10 residues. CDR3 nucleotides: TGCAGTGCTAGGGGGACTGAGCAGTTCTTC. It yields the protein CSARGTEQFF.

V gene TRBV19 combines with J gene TRBJ1-1; tentative D call: TRBD1 (5 bases). Germline-derived CDR1 and CDR2 are LNHDA and SQIVND (reference sequence). Trimming pared 3 bases from V and 10 bases from J, leaving 15 bases between. This CDR3 is 13 amino acids long. The CDR3 spells CASSIVAQGAAFF. The CDR3 nucleotides are TGTGCCAGTAGTATCGTCGCGCAGGGCGCAGCTTTCTTT.

This chain links TRBV7-2 with TRBJ1-4, with D perhaps TRBD1 (6 bases). Between the trimmed V and J ends, which lost 0 bases and 6 bases, there was a span of 11 bases. The germline V gene encodes CDR1 SGHTA and CDR2 FQGNSA. The length of the CDR3 is 15 residues. The CDR3, as DNA: TGTGCCAGCAGCTTAGCGGGGGGGCGGTATGAAAAACTGTTTTTT. Translation gives CASSLAGGRYEKLFF.

This clone showed up just once. V gene TRBV5-8 combines with J gene TRBJ2-3, with a weak D call TRBD1 (6 bases). The CDR3 sequence is 15 residues long. With 4 bases removed from V and 0 bases from J, the gap between germline ends came to 12 bases. Germline CDR1 reads SGHTS; CDR2 reads YDEGEE. As DNA, the CDR3 is TGTGCCAGCAGCCTCGACAGGACTAGCACAGATACGCAGTATTTT. Amino acid sequence: CASSLDRTSTDTQYF.

The chain combines TRBV7-2 with TRBJ2-3; D might be TRBD1 or TRBD2, each matching 5 bases. The V gene lost 0 bases and the J gene lost 6 bases, with 13 bases spanning the gap. CDR3 length equals 15 residues. From germline, CDR1 is SGHTA and CDR2 FQGNSA. CDR3 in DNA: TGTGCCAGCAGCTTAGCAGGGACGGGGCGGGATACGCAGTATTTT. It translates to CASSLAGTGRDTQYF.

This sequence joins TRBV10-3 and TRBJ1-3; D not resolved. Germline-derived CDR1 and CDR2 are ENHRY and SYGVKD. The CDR3 loop spans 12 amino acids. Between the trimmed V and J ends, which lost 7 bases and 8 bases, there was a span of 12 bases. CDR3: CAINSGLDTIYF. The CDR3 coding sequence is TGTGCCATCAATAGCGGGTTAGACACCATATATTTT.

The rearrangement uses TRBV4-1 and TRBJ1-2; no clear D gene. The CDR3 has 16 amino acids. Trimming pared 4 bases from V and 0 bases from J, leaving 15 bases between. Looked up from germline, CDR1 is MGHRA and CDR2 is YSYEKL. CDR3 DNA sequence: TGCGCCAGCAGCCCCACCCCGGGAGCCGCTAACTATGGCTACACCTTC. Its protein is CASSPTPGAANYGYTF.

This clone showed up just a few times. This rearrangement joins TRBV12-5 to TRBJ1-6, with D perhaps TRBD1 (5 bases). The CDR3 runs to 17 residues. Germline values: CDR1 LGHNT, CDR2 FRNRAP. Trimming removed 0 bases at V and 0 bases at J, with 9 bases between. CDR3 nucleotide sequence: TGTGCTAGTGGTTTGGTGTGGGGGGGCTCCTATAATTCACCCCTCCACTTT. Its protein is CASGLVWGGSYNSPLHF.

V usage is TRBV18 and J usage is TRBJ2-7; D tentatively fits TRBD1 or TRBD2 (5 bases each). Looked up from germline, CDR1 is KGHSH and CDR2 is LQKENI. Trimming took 0 bases from V and 0 from J, leaving 12 bases between them. The CDR3 has 16 amino acids. The CDR3 region is CASSPPVGTGSYEQYF. In nucleotides, the CDR3 is TGTGCCAGCTCACCACCCGTCGGGACGGGCTCCTACGAGCAGTACTTC.

The CDR3 DNA follows: TGTGCCAGTAGTATAGTGGGAGCGCCTAACTATGGCTACACCTTC. Protein product: CASSIVGAPNYGYTF. The chain couples TRBV19 to TRBJ1-2; the D is unclear. The CDR3 has 15 residues. Trimming shortened V by 1 base and J by 0 bases, and 9 bases separated the two germline ends. Germline loops: CDR1 LNHDA, CDR2 SQIVND (reference sequence). The full variable domain, completed using reference TRBV19 and TRBJ1-2, is DGGITQSPKYLFRKEGQNVTLSCEQNLNHDAMYWYRQDPGQGLRLIYYSQIVNDFQKGDIAEGYSVSREKKESFPLTVTSAQKNPTAFYLCASSIVGAPNYGYTFGSGTRLTVV.

This clone has more than one count but fewer than ten. The V gene is TRBV25-1, the J gene TRBJ1-6; TRBD1 matches at 8 bases. V lost 3 bases and J lost 8; bases outside the gene matches: 6. Germline CDR1 MGHDK, CDR2 SYGVNS. The CDR3 is 15 amino acids. In nucleotides, the CDR3 is TGTGCCAGCAGTGAGTCAGGGGGCGCATATTCACCCCTCCACTTT. This gives the protein CASSESGGAYSPLHF. Complete variable domain (other parts from reference TRBV25-1 and TRBJ1-6): EADIYQTPRYLVIGTGKKITLECSQTMGHDKMYWYQQDPGMELHLIHYSYGVNSTEKGDLSSESTVSRIRTEHFPLTLESARPSHTSQYLCASSESGGAYSPLHFGNGTRLTVT.

This clone was observed a handful of times. The chain carries TRBV4-1 and TRBJ2-4, with a weak D call TRBD1 (5 bases). This CDR3 is 19 amino acids long. The V gene's germline CDR1 is MGHRA and CDR2 YSYEKL. V shed 1 base and J shed 0 bases, with 19 bases lying between them. The CDR3 is CASSQGLQVGILAKNIQYF. The CDR3 DNA reads TGCGCCAGCAGCCAAGGTCTACAGGTGGGGATTCTAGCCAAAAACATTCAGTACTTC.

The CDR3 DNA sequence: TGCAGTGTTGAAAGAGGGAATGAGCAGTTCTTC. Translating it yields CSVERGNEQFF. The V and J genes are TRBV20-1 and TRBJ2-1; D may be TRBD2 (5 bases). The CDR3 consists of 11 residues. V lost 7 bases and J 7 bases, leaving 11 bases between the germline ends. CDR1 DFQATT and CDR2 SNEGSKA come from the germline V gene (reference sequence).

This chain connects TRBV7-2 to TRBJ2-3; TRBD2 agrees at 9 bases. Germline V gene sequence: CDR1 SGHTA, CDR2 FQGNSA. CDR3 size: 16 residues. Trimming removed 2 bases from V and 3 bases from J; junction bases left unmatched: 6. CDR3 amino acids: CASSLSGGRGTDTQYF. CDR3 in DNA: TGTGCCAGCAGCTTAAGTGGCGGGAGGGGTACAGATACGCAGTATTTT.

CDR3 loop: CASSLDPANYGYTF. CDR3 bases: TGTGCCAGCAGCTTAGATCCGGCTAACTATGGCTACACCTTC. The chain couples TRBV11-2 to TRBJ1-2; D gene ambiguous. CDR1 and CDR2 (germline): SGHAT, FQNNGV. Trimming took 0 bases from V and 0 from J, leaving 5 bases between them. The CDR3 is 14 residues long.

This chain's CDR3 is CASSYLAGITDTQYF. For the CDR3, the DNA is TGTGCCAGCAGTTACCTAGCGGGGATAACAGATACGCAGTATTTT. J is TRBJ2-3 and V is TRBV6-2 or TRBV6-3, with 9 bases matching TRBD2. Germline CDR1 is MNHEY and CDR2 is SVGEGT. The V gene end was trimmed by 2 bases and the J gene end by 3 bases; junction bases not matched to a gene: 3. The CDR3 sequence is 15 residues long.

The J gene is TRBJ1-2, the V gene TRBV11-1, with D maybe TRBD1 (6 bases). The V and J ends lost 6 bases and 3 bases respectively, with 14 bases between them. The CDR3 is 14 amino acids. Per germline, CDR1 SGHAT and CDR2 FQDESV (reference sequence). The CDR3 DNA follows: TGTGCCAGCAGGGGGGGGACATCCGACTATGGCTACACCTTC. It encodes CASRGGTSDYGYTF.

V and J are TRBV6-5 and TRBJ2-7, with TRBD2 as a possible D gene (5 bases). This CDR3 has 11 amino acids. Germline lookup yields CDR1 MNHEY and CDR2 SVGAGI. The ends were cut back, 6 bases at V and 5 bases at J, with 8 bases in the middle. The CDR3 bases are TGTGCCAGCAGGAACGGGAACGAGCAGTACTTC. Protein: CASRNGNEQYF.

The chain employs TRBV5-5 and TRBJ2-7; D is unresolved. This CDR3 contains 16 residues. Germline V lookup: CDR1 SGHKS, CDR2 YYEKEE (reference sequence). Deletions cut 2 bases from V and 2 bases from J, with 17 bases between. The CDR3 coding sequence is TGTGCCAGCAGCTTATACCCCGCCCGGAAAGCCTACGAGCAGTACTTC. Its protein is CASSLYPARKAYEQYF.